Each of the 22 T cell receptor beta chains below was sequenced from the same sample in a study of vaccination and CD4 T cells after COVID-19. Treatment here: roughly 10-day PBMC culture with coronavirus spike peptide pools or control peptides (ViraFEST assay). These TCRs' antigens remain unknown. Sequencing of cultured CD4+ T cell DNA used the Oncomine TCR Beta short-read assay. TCRdb re-called the PCR reads through MiXCR, storing one row per CDR3 protein. The data contain about 15,000 distinct CDR3 sequences, 48% of them seen just once; the ten biggest clones take up 12%. The sample comprised CD4+ T cells from blood, cultured in vitro. The source of these receptors is a human donor who had recovered from COVID-19.

This chain joins TRBV6-2 or TRBV6-3 and TRBJ2-1; the D gene could be TRBD1 or TRBD2 (6 bases each). Trimming removed 7 bases at V and 2 bases at J, with 21 bases between. This CDR3 region has 17 residues. The germline V gene has CDR1 MNHEY and CDR2 SVGEGT. The CDR3 nucleotides read TGTGCCAGCACGGTTTTCGGGGGCAGGGATGCCTACAATGAGCAGTTCTTC. Translating it yields CASTVFGGRDAYNEQFF.

This chain connects TRBV10-2 to TRBJ1-1; D perhaps matches TRBD1 (5 bases). Germline-derived CDR1 and CDR2 are WSHSY and SAAADI. V was pared by 5 bases and J by 7 bases, with 26 bases between. The CDR3 is 17 amino acids. CDR3 bases: TGCGCCAGCAGTCTCAGTCTTGCTTTGGGGGAGTCGAGTGAAGCTTTCTTT. Translation gives CASSLSLALGESSEAFF.

Only a few counts were recorded for this clonotype. This sequence joins TRBV28 and TRBJ1-6, with unresolved D. This CDR3 contains 13 residues. Trimming stripped 8 bases from V and 4 bases from J, with 9 bases between. Germline-derived CDR1 and CDR2 are MDHEN and SYDVKM. The CDR3 spells CASGDPYNSPLHF. The CDR3 region has the DNA TGTGCCAGCGGTGATCCTTATAATTCACCCCTCCACTTT.

This clonotype was seen only a few times. This chain links TRBV28 with TRBJ1-5, with 9 bases that match TRBD1. The CDR3 consists of 11 residues. The germline V gene has CDR1 MDHEN and CDR2 SYDVKM. The V segment lost 11 bases and the J segment 9 bases; nucleotides outside the gene matches: 5. CDR3 amino acids: CAGTGGGPQHF. The DNA for the CDR3 is TGTGCCGGTACAGGGGGCGGGCCCCAGCATTTT.

The chain is built from TRBV20-1 and TRBJ1-1, with D unresolved. Germline CDR1 is DFQATT and CDR2 is SNEGSKA (reference sequence). The germline V and J ends were trimmed by 3 bases and 9 bases, with 23 bases remaining between them. CDR3 size: 15 residues. The CDR3 nucleotides are TGCAGTGCTAGTTCTCCTCACTTAGGAACACAAAAAGCTTTCTTT. This encodes CSASSPHLGTQKAFF.

The chain carries TRBV28 and TRBJ2-7, with 8 bases aligning to TRBD1. The germline CDR1 and CDR2 sequences are MDHEN and SYDVKM. V lost 6 bases and J lost 6; bases outside the gene matches: 13. The CDR3 runs to 15 residues. The CDR3 DNA is TGTGCCAGCAGCCCCCCCCGGACAGGGTGGGTCGAGCAGTACTTC. This codes for CASSPPRTGWVEQYF.

This chain connects TRBV9 to TRBJ2-3; D remains unclear. The V gene lost 1 base and the J gene lost 0 bases, with 6 bases spanning the gap. The CDR3 runs to 14 residues. Germline V gene lookup returns CDR1 SGDLS and CDR2 YYNGEE. CDR3 loop: CASSVFTSTDTQYF. The CDR3 DNA is TGTGCCAGCAGCGTATTTACTAGCACAGATACGCAGTATTTT. Combining the CDR3 with reference TRBV9 and TRBJ2-3 gives the whole variable domain DSGVTQTPKHLITATGQRVTLRCSPRSGDLSVYWYQQSLDQGLQFLIQYYNGEERAKGNILERFSAQQFPDLHSELNLSSLELGDSALYFCASSVFTSTDTQYFGPGTRLTVL.

The chain couples TRBV20-1 to TRBJ2-1, with D perhaps matching TRBD2 (7 bases). CDR3 size: 15 residues. Trimming cost V 5 bases and J 8 bases, with 22 bases left between them. CDR1 and CDR2 from the germline V gene are DFQATT and SNEGSKA (reference sequence). The CDR3 here is CSALGASGGGDEQFF. The CDR3 DNA reads TGCAGTGCTCTGGGGGCTAGCGGCGGAGGGGATGAGCAGTTCTTC.

The rearrangement joins TRBV7-9 to TRBJ2-7; tentatively, D is TRBD2 (5 bases). Germline CDR1 is SEHNR and CDR2 is FQNEAQ (reference sequence). Trimming pared 4 bases from V and 3 bases from J, leaving 7 bases between. The CDR3 has 12 residues. CDR3 residues: CASSSGNYEQYF. The CDR3 region has the DNA TGTGCCAGCAGCTCCGGGAACTACGAGCAGTACTTC.

V and J are TRBV20-1 and TRBJ2-7, with 8 bases lining up with TRBD1. This CDR3 is built from 14 residues. Germline V gives CDR1 DFQATT, CDR2 SNEGSKA (reference sequence). Trimming took 6 bases from V and 2 from J; bases not matched to a gene: 9. The CDR3 sequence: CSAADRGRTYEQYF. In nucleotides, the CDR3 is TGCAGTGCCGCTGACAGGGGCCGTACCTACGAGCAGTACTTC.

In its sample, this clonotype is medium-sized (0.01 to 0.1%). The genes are TRBV6-2 or TRBV6-3 and TRBJ2-5; TRBD2 might be the D (7 bases). Trimming took off 0 bases at V and 2 bases at J, with 19 bases between the two ends. From germline, CDR1 is MNHEY and CDR2 SVGEGT. The CDR3 sequence is 18 residues long. The CDR3 reads CASSYSRGGGGRQETQYF. The CDR3 nucleotides are TGTGCCAGCAGTTACTCGAGAGGGGGGGGCGGTCGGCAAGAGACCCAGTACTTC.

This clonotype has more than one count but fewer than ten. The genes are TRBV7-8 and TRBJ2-5; TRBD2 matches 10 bases. The J segment lost 1 base and the V segment lost 7 bases, leaving 0 bases of the junction unmatched. Germline assignment: CDR1 SGHVS and CDR2 FQNEAQ. This CDR3 comprises 13 residues. CDR3: CASTSGGQETQYF. The DNA of the CDR3 is TGTGCCAGCACTAGCGGGGGCCAAGAGACCCAGTACTTC.

The V call is TRBV12-3 or TRBV12-4, the J call TRBJ2-3; D possibly corresponds to TRBD2 (7 bases). The CDR3 contains 15 residues. The germline V and J ends were trimmed by 0 bases and 2 bases, with 9 bases remaining between them. CDR3 bases: TGTGCCAGCAGTTTAGCCGGGGGGCACACAGATACGCAGTATTTT. Its protein is CASSLAGGHTDTQYF.

The chain recombines TRBV2 with TRBJ1-5, with D tentatively TRBD1 (5 bases). The ends were cut back, 6 bases at V and 0 bases at J, with 9 bases in the middle. Per the germline V gene, CDR1 is SNHLY and CDR2 is FYNNEI. This CDR3 is built from 14 residues. This CDR3 is CASRAGLSNQPQHF. In nucleotides, the CDR3 is TGTGCCAGCAGGGCGGGACTTAGCAATCAGCCCCAGCATTTT.

J is TRBJ2-5 and V is TRBV6-5, with 9 bases fitting TRBD2. Germline V CDR1 and CDR2: MNHEY, SVGAGI. The CDR3 contains 15 residues. V trimming: 4 bases; J trimming: 5 bases; junction bases outside the gene matches: 8. CDR3 amino acids: CASSLRRGGPETQYF. DNA of the CDR3: TGTGCCAGCAGTTTGCGGCGGGGGGGCCCGGAGACCCAGTACTTC.

This chain links TRBV6-2 or TRBV6-3 with TRBJ1-5; TRBD1 agrees at 8 bases. Germline CDR1 MNHEY, CDR2 SVGEGT. The V and J ends lost 6 bases and 3 bases, in that order; junction bases with no gene match: 7. This CDR3 is 15 amino acids long. CDR3 sequence: CASRAAQGANQPQHF. The CDR3 DNA is TGTGCCAGCAGGGCAGCGCAGGGGGCCAATCAGCCCCAGCATTTT.

The chain uses TRBV7-2 and TRBJ1-5, with 7 bases fitting TRBD1. J was trimmed by 5 bases and V by 2 bases; bases with no gene match: 6. The CDR3 sequence is 15 residues long. Germline V CDR1 and CDR2: SGHTA, FQGNSA. The CDR3 spells CASSLSRGIDQPQHF. The CDR3 coding sequence is TGTGCCAGCAGCTTATCCAGGGGGATAGATCAGCCCCAGCATTTT.

V gene TRBV6-5 combines with J gene TRBJ2-1, with a tentative D call TRBD2 (5 bases). Germline V gene data show CDR1 as MNHEY and CDR2 as SVGAGI. V was pared by 0 bases and J by 4 bases, with 10 bases between. This CDR3 region has 15 residues. CDR3: CASSYSEVVYNEQFF. The CDR3, as DNA: TGTGCCAGCAGTTACTCGGAGGTGGTATACAATGAGCAGTTCTTC.

V and J are TRBV20-1 and TRBJ2-1, with TRBD1 matching 8 bases. The CDR3 covers 15 residues. Germline lookup yields CDR1 DFQATT and CDR2 SNEGSKA (reference sequence). V dropped 5 bases and J dropped 0; count of bases not matched to a gene: 6. The CDR3 loop is CSARQGSVSYNEQFF. CDR3 coding DNA: TGCAGTGCTCGACAGGGGTCGGTCTCCTACAATGAGCAGTTCTTC.

The sample holds a few counts of this clonotype. The chain has TRBV24-1 and TRBJ1-2; 10 bases are a match to TRBD1. Unmatched junction bases numbered 2, after V lost 3 bases and J lost 5 bases. Germline V gene lookup returns CDR1 KGHDR and CDR2 SFDVKD. The CDR3 length is 14 residues. Here the CDR3 reads CATSDPGQGYGYTF. The CDR3 DNA reads as TGTGCCACCAGTGATCCGGGACAGGGGTATGGCTACACCTTC.

The table lists this clonotype with a few counts. The J gene is TRBJ2-5, the V gene TRBV27, with 8 bases aligning to TRBD2. The length of the CDR3 is 18 residues. Germline assignment: CDR1 MNHEY and CDR2 SMNVEV (reference sequence). Unmatched junction bases numbered 13, after V lost 2 bases and J lost 2 bases. CDR3 protein: CASSLRRVTGGGQETQYF. CDR3 bases: TGTGCCAGCAGTTTACGCCGTGTGACGGGAGGGGGGCAAGAGACCCAGTACTTC.

The rearrangement joins TRBV20-1 to TRBJ2-3; TRBD1 agrees at 7 bases. CDR3 size: 15 residues. Trimming removed 3 bases from V and 2 bases from J; junction bases left unmatched: 8. Germline V gene sequence: CDR1 DFQATT, CDR2 SNEGSKA (reference sequence). Written as DNA, the CDR3 is TGCAGTGCTAGTCAACCCAGGGGGAACACAGATACGCAGTATTTT. It specifies CSASQPRGNTDTQYF.